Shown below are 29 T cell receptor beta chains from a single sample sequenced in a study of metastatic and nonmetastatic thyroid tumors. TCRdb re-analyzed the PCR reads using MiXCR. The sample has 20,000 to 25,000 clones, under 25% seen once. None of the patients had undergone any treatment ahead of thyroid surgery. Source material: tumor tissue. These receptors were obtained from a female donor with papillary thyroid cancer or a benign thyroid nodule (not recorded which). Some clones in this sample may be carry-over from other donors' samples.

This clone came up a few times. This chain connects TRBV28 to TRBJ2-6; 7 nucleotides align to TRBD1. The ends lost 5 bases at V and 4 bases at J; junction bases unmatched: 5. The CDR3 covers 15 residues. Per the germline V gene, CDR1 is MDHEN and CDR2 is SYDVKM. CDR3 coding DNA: TGTGCCAGCAGTGGCGACAGGGACGGGGCCAACGTCCTGACTTTC. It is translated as CASSGDRDGANVLTF.

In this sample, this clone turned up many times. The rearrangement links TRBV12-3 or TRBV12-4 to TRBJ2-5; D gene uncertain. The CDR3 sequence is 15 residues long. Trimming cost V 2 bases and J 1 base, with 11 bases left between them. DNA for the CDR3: TGTGCCAGCAGTTTATCCCGTGGGCCCCAAGAGACCCAGTACTTC. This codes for CASSLSRGPQETQYF.

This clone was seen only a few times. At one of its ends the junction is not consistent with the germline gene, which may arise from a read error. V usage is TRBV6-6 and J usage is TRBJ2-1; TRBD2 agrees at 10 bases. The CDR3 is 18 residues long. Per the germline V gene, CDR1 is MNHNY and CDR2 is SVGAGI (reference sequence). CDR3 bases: TGTGCCAGCAGTCACCTCTTACCGGTACTAGCGGGAAACAATGAGCAGCTCTTC. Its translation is CASSHLLPVLAGNNEQLF.

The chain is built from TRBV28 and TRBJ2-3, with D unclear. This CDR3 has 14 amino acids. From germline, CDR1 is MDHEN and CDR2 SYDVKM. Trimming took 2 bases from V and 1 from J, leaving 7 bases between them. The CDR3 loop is CASSLRSGTDTQYF. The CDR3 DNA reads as TGTGCCAGCAGTTTACGGTCAGGCACAGATACGCAGTATTTT.

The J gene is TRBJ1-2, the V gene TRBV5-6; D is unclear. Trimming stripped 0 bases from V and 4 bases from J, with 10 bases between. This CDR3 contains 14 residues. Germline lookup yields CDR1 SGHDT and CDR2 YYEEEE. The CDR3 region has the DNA TGTGCCAGCAGCTTGGGCAGTGCTCTCTATGGCTACACCTTC. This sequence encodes CASSLGSALYGYTF.

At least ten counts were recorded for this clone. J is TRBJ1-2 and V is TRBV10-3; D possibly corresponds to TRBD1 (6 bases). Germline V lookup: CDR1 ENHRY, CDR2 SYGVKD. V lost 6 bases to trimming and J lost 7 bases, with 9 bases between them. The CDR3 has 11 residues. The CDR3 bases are TGTGCCATCAGGGGGGGCGGTGGCTACACCTTC. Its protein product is CAIRGGGGYTF.

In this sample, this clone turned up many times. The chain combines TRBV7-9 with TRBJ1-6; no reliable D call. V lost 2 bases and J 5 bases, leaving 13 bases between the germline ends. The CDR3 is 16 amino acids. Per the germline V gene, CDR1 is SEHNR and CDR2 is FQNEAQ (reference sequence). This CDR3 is CASSLFGERNNSPLHF. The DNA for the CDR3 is TGTGCCAGCAGCTTATTCGGAGAAAGGAATAATTCACCCCTCCACTTT.

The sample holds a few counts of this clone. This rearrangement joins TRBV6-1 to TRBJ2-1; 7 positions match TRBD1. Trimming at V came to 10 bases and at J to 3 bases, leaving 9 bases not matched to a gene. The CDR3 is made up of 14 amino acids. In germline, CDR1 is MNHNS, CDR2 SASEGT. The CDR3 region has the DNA TGTGCCAAAAGTGGAGCAGGGGGCTACAATGAGCAGTTCTTC. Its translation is CAKSGAGGYNEQFF.

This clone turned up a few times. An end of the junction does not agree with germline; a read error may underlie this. CDR3 DNA sequence: TGTGCCAGCATTTTATTGGGTTGGACACGCCGGAGTGAGCAGTTCTTC. It translates to CASILLGWTRRSEQFF. The J gene is TRBJ2-1, the V gene TRBV28; D perhaps matches TRBD1 (5 bases). Germline V CDR1 and CDR2: MDHEN, SYDVKM. The CDR3 contains 16 residues.

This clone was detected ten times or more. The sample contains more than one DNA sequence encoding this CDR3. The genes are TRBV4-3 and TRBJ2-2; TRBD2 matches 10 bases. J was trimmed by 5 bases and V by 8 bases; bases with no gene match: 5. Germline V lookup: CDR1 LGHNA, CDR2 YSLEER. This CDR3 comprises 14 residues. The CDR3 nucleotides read TGCGCCAGCCGGTTAGCGGGAGGAACCGGGGAGCTGTTTTTT. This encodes CASRLAGGTGELFF.

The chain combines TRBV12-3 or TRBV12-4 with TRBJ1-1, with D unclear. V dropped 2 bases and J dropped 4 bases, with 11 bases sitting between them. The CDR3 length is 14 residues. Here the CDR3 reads CASSLHYKGTEAFF. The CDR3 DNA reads TGTGCCAGCAGTTTACATTATAAGGGCACTGAAGCTTTCTTT.

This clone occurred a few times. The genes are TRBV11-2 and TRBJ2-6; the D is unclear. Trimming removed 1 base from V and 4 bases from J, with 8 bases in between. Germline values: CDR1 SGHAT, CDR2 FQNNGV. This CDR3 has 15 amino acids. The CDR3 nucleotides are TGTGCCAGCAGCTTAGTGGCGTCAGGGGCCAACGTCCTGACTTTC. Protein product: CASSLVASGANVLTF. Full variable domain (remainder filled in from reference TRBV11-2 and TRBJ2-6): EAGVAQSPRYKIIEKRQSVAFWCNPISGHATLYWYQQILGQGPKLLIQFQNNGVVDDSQLPKDRFSAERLKGVDSTLKIQPAKLEDSAVYLCASSLVASGANVLTFGAGSRLTVL.

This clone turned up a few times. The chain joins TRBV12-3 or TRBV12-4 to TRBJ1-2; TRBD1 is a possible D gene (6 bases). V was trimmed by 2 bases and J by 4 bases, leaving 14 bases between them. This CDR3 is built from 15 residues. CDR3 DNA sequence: TGTGCCAGCAGTTTATCGATGACAGGCCCCTATGGCTACACCTTC. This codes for CASSLSMTGPYGYTF.

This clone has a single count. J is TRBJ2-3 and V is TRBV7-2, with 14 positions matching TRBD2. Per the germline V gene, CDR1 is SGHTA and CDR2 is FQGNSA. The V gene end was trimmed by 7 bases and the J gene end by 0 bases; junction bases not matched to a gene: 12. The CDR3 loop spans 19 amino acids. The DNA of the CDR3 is TGTGCCAGCACATTTTCTGGACTAGCGGGAGGCCCTAGCACAGATACGCAGTATTTT. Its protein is CASTFSGLAGGPSTDTQYF.

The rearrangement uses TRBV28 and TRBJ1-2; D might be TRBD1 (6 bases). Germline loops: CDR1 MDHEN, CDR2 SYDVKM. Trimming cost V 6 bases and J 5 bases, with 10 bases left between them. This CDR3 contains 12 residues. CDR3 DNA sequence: TGTGCCAGCAGCGGGGGGCAATATGGCTACACCTTC. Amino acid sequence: CASSGGQYGYTF.

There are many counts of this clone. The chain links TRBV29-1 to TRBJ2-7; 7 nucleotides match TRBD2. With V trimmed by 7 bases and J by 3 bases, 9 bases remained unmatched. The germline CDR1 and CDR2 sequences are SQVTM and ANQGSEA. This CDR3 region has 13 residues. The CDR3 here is CSAASPGGYEQYF. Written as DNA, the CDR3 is TGCAGCGCCGCAAGTCCGGGGGGCTACGAGCAGTACTTC.

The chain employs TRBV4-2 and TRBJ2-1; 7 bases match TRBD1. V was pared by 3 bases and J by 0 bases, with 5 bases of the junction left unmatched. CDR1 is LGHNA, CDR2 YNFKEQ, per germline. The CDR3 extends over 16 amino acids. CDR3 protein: CASSQHRDSSYNEQFF. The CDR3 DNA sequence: TGTGCCAGCAGCCAGCACCGGGACAGCTCCTACAATGAGCAGTTCTTC.

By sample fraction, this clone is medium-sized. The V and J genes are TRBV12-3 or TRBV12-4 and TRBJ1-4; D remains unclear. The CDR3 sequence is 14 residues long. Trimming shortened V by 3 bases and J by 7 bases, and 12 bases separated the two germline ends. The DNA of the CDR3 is TGTGCCAGCAGTTTCGATCCCATAGGTGAAAAACTGTTTTTT. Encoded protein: CASSFDPIGEKLFF.

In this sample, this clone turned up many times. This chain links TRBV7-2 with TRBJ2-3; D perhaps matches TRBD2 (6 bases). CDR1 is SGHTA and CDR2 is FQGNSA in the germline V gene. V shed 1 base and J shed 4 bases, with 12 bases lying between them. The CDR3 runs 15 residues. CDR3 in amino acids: CASSLVGGMADTQYF. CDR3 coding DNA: TGTGCCAGCAGCTTAGTTGGCGGGATGGCAGATACGCAGTATTTT.

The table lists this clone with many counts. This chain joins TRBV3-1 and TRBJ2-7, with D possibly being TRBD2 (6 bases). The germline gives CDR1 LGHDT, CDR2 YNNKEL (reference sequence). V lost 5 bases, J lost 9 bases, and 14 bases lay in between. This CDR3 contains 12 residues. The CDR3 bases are TGTGCCAGCAGCGCGGAGGGTGAGGGGCAGTACTTC. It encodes CASSAEGEGQYF.

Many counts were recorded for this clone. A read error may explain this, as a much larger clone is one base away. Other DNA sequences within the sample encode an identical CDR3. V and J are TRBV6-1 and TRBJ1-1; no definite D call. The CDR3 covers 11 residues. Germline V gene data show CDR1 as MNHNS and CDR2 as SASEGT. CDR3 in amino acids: CASSWDTEAFF. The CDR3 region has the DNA TGTGCTAGCAGCTGGGACACTGAAGCTTTCTTT.

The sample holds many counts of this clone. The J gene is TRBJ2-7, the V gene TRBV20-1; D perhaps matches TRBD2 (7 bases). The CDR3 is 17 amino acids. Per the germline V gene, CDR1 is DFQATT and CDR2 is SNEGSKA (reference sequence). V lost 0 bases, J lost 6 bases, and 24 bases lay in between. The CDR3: CSARDPAEGGALGEQYF. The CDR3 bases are TGCAGTGCTAGAGATCCGGCTGAAGGGGGGGCGCTTGGCGAGCAGTACTTC.

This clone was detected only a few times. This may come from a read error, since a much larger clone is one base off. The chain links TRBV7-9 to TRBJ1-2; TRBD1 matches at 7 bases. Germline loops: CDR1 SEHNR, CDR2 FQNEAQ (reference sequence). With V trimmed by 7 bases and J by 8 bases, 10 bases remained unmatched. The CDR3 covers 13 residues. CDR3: CASTMGQSGGYTF. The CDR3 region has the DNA TGTGCCAGCACCATGGGACAGAGCGGAGGCTACACCTTC.

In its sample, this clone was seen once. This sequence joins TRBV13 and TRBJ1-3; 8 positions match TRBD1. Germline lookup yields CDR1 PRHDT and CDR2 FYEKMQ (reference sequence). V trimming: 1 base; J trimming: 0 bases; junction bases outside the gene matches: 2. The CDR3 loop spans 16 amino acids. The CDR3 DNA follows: TGTGCCAGCAGCTTAGAGGGACAGGCCTCTGGAAACACCATATATTTT. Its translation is CASSLEGQASGNTIYF.

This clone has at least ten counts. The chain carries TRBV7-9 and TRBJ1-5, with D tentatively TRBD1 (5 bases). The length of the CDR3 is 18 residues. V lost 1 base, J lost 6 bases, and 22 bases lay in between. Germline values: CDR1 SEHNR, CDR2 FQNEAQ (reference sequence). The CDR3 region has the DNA TGTGCCAGCAGCTTAGACTCCTCGGGGGGTGGGGTTGGTCAGCCCCAGCATTTT. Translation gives CASSLDSSGGGVGQPQHF.

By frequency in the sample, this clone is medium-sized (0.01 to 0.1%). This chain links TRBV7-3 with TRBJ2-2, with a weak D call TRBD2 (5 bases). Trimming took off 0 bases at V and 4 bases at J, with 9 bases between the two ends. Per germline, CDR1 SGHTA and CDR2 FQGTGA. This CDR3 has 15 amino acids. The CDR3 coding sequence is TGTGCCAGCAGCTTAACAGGGAGCTTCACCGGGGAGCTGTTTTTT. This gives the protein CASSLTGSFTGELFF.

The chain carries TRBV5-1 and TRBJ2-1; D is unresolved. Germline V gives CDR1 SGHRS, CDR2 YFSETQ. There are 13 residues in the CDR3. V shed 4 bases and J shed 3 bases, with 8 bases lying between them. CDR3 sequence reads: CASSTDIYNEQFF. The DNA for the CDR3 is TGCGCCAGCAGCACAGACATCTACAATGAGCAGTTCTTC.

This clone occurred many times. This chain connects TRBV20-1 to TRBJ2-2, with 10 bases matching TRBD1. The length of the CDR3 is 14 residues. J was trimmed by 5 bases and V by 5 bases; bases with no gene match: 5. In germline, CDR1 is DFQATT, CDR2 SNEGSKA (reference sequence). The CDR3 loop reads CSAPDRGPTGELFF. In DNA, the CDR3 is TGCAGTGCTCCAGACAGGGGGCCGACCGGGGAGCTGTTTTTT.

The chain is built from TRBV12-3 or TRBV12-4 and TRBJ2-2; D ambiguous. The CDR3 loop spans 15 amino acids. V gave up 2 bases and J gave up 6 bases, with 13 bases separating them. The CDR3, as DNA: TGTGCCAGCAGTTTACAGTATTATTTGCCCGGGGAGCTGTTTTTT. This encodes CASSLQYYLPGELFF.